The TCR beta chain described here comes from a study of shared clonotypes between healthy human individuals. The germline V gene encodes CDR1 SGHTA and CDR2 FQGNSA. CDR3 length: 13 amino acids. The V end lost 3 bases, the J end lost 5 bases, and 10 bases lay between the germline ends. The assay was immunoSEQ multiplex PCR, and TCRdb's table has in-frame clones only and misses some. This table holds roughly 1,100,000 clones, around 74% found once. V usage is TRBV7-2 and J usage is TRBJ1-1, with D perhaps TRBD1 (5 bases). Sequencing input: memory CD4+ T cells sorted from blood. The sample's subset: CD45RA-negative fraction. This sequence was found in a man in his late teens or twenties in good health. CDR3 sequence: CASSFQGVTEAFF. In nucleotides, the CDR3 is TGTGCCAGCAGCTTCCAGGGTGTGACTGAAGCTTTCTTT. Together with reference TRBV7-2 and TRBJ1-1, the CDR3 gives the full variable domain: GAGVSQSPSNKVTEKGKDVELRCDPISGHTALYWYRQSLGQGLEFLIYFQGNSAPDKSGLPSDRFSAERTGGSVSTLTIQRTQQEDSAVYLCASSFQGVTEAFFGQGTRLTVV.